This TCR beta chain is drawn from a study of T cell responses to AZD1222 COVID-19 vaccine. Generated by immunoSEQ multiplex PCR, the TCRdb table keeps only in-frame clones and is missing some. The sample shows around 100,000 clones, around 86% of them seen only once. Study observations and caveats: Spike-specific TCR breadth and depth were elevated following two AZD1222 doses. The study reported that nearly half of spike-specific TCRs target unmutated variant regions.

Germline CDR1 is SNHLY and CDR2 is FYNNEI. V was clipped by 3 bases and J by 3 bases, with 12 bases between them. There are 15 residues in the CDR3. Comment on this clone: Its cognate antigen is unknown.

The chain couples TRBV2 to TRBJ2-1; D might be TRBD1 (7 bases). This TCR was sampled from an adult who received the MenACWY meningococcal vaccine as a control. The sequences come from peripheral blood, collected 28 days after the second dose of the MenACWY control vaccine. The CDR3 spells CASSDQGGHYNEQFF. CDR3 nucleotides: TGTGCCAGCAGTGATCAGGGGGGACACTACAATGAGCAGTTCTTC.